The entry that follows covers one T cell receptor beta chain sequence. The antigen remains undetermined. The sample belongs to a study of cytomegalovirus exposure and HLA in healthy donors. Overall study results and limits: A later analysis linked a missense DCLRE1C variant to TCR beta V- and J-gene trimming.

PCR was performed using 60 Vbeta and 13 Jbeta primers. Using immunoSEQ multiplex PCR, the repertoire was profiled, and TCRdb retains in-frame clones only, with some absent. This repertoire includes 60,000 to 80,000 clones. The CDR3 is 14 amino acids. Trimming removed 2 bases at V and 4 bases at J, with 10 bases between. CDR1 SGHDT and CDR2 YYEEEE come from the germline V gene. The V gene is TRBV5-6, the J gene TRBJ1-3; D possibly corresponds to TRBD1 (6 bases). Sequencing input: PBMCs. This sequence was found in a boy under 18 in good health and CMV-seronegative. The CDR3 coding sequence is TGTGCCAGCAGCTTTGGGACATCCGGAAACACCATATATTTT. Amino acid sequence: CASSFGTSGNTIYF.